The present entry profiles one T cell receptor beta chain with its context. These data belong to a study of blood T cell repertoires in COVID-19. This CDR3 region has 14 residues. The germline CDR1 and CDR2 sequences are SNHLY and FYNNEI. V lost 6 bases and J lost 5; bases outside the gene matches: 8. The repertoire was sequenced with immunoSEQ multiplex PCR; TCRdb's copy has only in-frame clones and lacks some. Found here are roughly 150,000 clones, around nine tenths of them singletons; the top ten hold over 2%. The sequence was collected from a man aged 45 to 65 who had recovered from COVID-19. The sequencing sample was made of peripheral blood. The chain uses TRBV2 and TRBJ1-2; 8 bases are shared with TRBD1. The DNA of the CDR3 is TGTGCCAGCAGCGGGGCAGGGGGCAGTTATGGCTACACCTTC. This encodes CASSGAGGSYGYTF.